This T cell receptor (beta chain) originates from a study of CD8 T cells in ankylosing spondylitis. Points from the study as a whole: Reportedly, disease-linked clones are significantly enriched in ankylosing spondylitis patients' matched synovial fluid. About 8 highly homologous variants made up a TCR beta motif, and this motif appeared characteristic of ankylosing spondylitis blood.

Each CDR3 protein gets one entry after TCRdb re-called the 5' RACE reads with MiXCR. The table records 450,000 to 550,000 distinct CDR3 sequences, about 5.7% of them present only once. This clonotype was counted many times. What it binds is not known. CDR1 is MDHEN and CDR2 is SYDVKM in the germline V gene. V lost 2 bases to trimming and J lost 2 bases, with 15 bases between them. The CDR3 length is 16 residues. The genes are TRBV28 and TRBJ1-1, with D possibly matching TRBD1 (6 bases). The sequence derives from a male donor with ankylosing spondylitis. Sequenced: blood, either unsorted or a sorted T cell fraction (not recorded which). The CDR3 nucleotides read TGTGCCAGCAGTTTAGCTCGCGCGGACAGTAACACTGAAGCTTTCTTT. This encodes CASSLARADSNTEAFF.